The clone carrying this TCR beta chain has ten or more counts. The antigen remains unidentified. These data come from a study of blood T cells in healthy people across ages. CDR3 length: 13 amino acids. Germline values: CDR1 SGHTA, CDR2 FQGNSA. The germline V and J ends were trimmed by 4 bases and 2 bases, with 8 bases remaining between them. Per sample, a minimum of 7 million PBMCs were isolated. Broader study findings: The diversity estimates, figures obtained from one million T cells, were considered underestimates. A roughly linear age-dependent decrease characterized TCR beta diversity per million T cells.

Together with a sample-barcoded 5' primer, a J-beta primer mix was included in a second PCR lasting about 7 to 11 cycles. Each cDNA molecule was tagged by a template-switch adaptor with 12 random nucleotides. One entry per CDR3 protein results from TCRdb running MiXCR on the 5' RACE reads. The sample has 850,000 or so distinct CDR3 sequences; around 26% are singletons. This sequence originates from a woman older than 75 in good health. This chain uses TRBV7-2 with TRBJ1-1; no definite D call. The sample was blood. The CDR3 loop reads CASSSRANTEAFF. In nucleotides, the CDR3 is TGTGCCAGCAGCTCGAGGGCAAACACTGAAGCTTTCTTT.